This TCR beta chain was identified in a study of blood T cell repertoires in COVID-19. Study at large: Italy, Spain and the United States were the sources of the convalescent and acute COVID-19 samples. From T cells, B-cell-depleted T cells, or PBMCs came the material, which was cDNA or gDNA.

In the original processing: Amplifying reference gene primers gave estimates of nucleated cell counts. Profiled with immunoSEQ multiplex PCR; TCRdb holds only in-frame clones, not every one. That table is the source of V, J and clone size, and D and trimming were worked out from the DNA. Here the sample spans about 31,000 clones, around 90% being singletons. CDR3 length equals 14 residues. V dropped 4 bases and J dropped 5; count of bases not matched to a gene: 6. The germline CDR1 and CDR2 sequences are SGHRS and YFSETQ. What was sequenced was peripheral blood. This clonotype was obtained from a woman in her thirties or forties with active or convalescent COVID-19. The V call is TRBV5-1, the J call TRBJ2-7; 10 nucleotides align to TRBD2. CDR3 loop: CASSPGAGGNEQYF. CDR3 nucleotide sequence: TGCGCCAGCAGCCCTGGAGCGGGAGGGAACGAGCAGTACTTC.